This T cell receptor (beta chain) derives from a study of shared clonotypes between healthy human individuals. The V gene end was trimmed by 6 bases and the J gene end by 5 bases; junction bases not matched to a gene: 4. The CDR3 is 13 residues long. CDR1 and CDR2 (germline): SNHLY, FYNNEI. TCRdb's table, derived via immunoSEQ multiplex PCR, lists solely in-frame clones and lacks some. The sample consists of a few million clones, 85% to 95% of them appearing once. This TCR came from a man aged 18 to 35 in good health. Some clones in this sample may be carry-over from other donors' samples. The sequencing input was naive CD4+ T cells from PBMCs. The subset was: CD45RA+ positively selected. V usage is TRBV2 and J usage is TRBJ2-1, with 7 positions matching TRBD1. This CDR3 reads CASSRQGDNEQFF. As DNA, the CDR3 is TGTGCCAGCAGCCGACAGGGCGACAATGAGCAGTTCTTC.